One and the same sample provided the 22 T cell receptor beta chains below, sequenced in a study of blood T cell repertoires in COVID-19. The repertoire was sequenced with immunoSEQ multiplex PCR; TCRdb's copy has only in-frame clones and lacks some. The data contain 95,000 to 120,000 clones, approximately 88% of them singletons. Sequenced: peripheral blood. The receptors were gathered from a woman in her thirties or forties with acute or convalescent COVID-19.

The gene calls are TRBV2 and TRBJ1-5; 9 bases map to TRBD1. V lost 5 bases to trimming and J lost 7 bases; unmatched junction nucleotides: 6. CDR1 is SNHLY, CDR2 FYNNEI, per germline. CDR3 length: 14 residues. CDR3 DNA: TGTGCCAGCAGTCGACAGGGGGGAGAACAGCCCCAGCATTTT. Translated: CASSRQGGEQPQHF. Complete variable domain (other parts from reference TRBV2 and TRBJ1-5): EPEVTQTPSHQVTQMGQEVILRCVPISNHLYFYWYRQILGQKVEFLVSFYNNEISEKSEIFDDQFSVERPDGSNFTLKIRSTKLEDSAMYFCASSRQGGEQPQHFGDGTRLSIL.

V and J are TRBV7-9 and TRBJ2-1; D possibly corresponds to TRBD1 (5 bases). V was cut by 5 bases and J by 8 bases, with 10 bases left in between. This CDR3 spans 12 amino acids. Germline V gives CDR1 SEHNR, CDR2 FQNEAQ (reference sequence). The CDR3 DNA follows: TGTGCCAGCAGCCCCCAGGGCGATGAGCAGTTCTTC. It encodes CASSPQGDEQFF.

This chain links TRBV5-1 with TRBJ1-2; 9 bases match TRBD1. V dropped 4 bases and J dropped 0; count of bases not matched to a gene: 16. In germline, CDR1 is SGHRS, CDR2 YFSETQ. The CDR3 has 19 amino acids. The CDR3 region is CASSAPIGQGRISNYGYTF. CDR3 sequence (DNA): TGCGCCAGCAGCGCCCCGATCGGACAGGGGAGAATCTCTAACTATGGCTACACCTTC.

CDR3 sequence reads: CASSIATGGKETQYF. In nucleotides, the CDR3 is TGTGCCAGTAGTATAGCGACAGGGGGCAAGGAGACCCAGTACTTC. This rearrangement joins TRBV19 to TRBJ2-5; TRBD1 matches at 10 bases. Trimming removed 1 base from V and 5 bases from J; junction bases left unmatched: 4. The V gene's germline CDR1 is LNHDA and CDR2 SQIVND (reference sequence). The CDR3 spans 15 residues.

This chain links TRBV2 with TRBJ1-4; TRBD1 aligns across 8 bases. Trimming removed 7 bases from V and 3 bases from J; junction bases left unmatched: 1. The CDR3 contains 13 residues. Germline loops: CDR1 SNHLY, CDR2 FYNNEI. CDR3 coding DNA: TGTGCCAGCACGGGACAGGCTAATGAAAAACTGTTTTTT. This gives the protein CASTGQANEKLFF.

The V gene is TRBV3-1 (or the pseudogene TRBV3-2), the J gene TRBJ2-5; the match to TRBD1 covers 8 bases. Per the germline V gene, CDR1 is LGHDT and CDR2 is YNNKEL (reference sequence). The V and J ends lost 1 base and 5 bases, in that order; junction bases with no gene match: 3. This CDR3 spans 14 amino acids. The CDR3 region has the DNA TGTGCCAGCAGCCAAGGACAGGGGAGGGAGACCCAGTACTTC. This sequence encodes CASSQGQGRETQYF.

This chain joins TRBV7-2 and TRBJ2-7; D perhaps matches TRBD2 (5 bases). V gave up 4 bases and J gave up 4 bases, with 11 bases separating them. Germline CDR1 SGHTA, CDR2 FQGNSA. The length of the CDR3 is 13 residues. CDR3 DNA sequence: TGTGCCAGCAGCTATTCCCCGGGGTACGAGCAGTACTTC. It encodes CASSYSPGYEQYF.

The V call is TRBV7-2, the J call TRBJ1-2; D uncertain. This CDR3 has 13 residues. Per the germline V gene, CDR1 is SGHTA and CDR2 is FQGNSA. V gave up 5 bases and J gave up 8 bases, with 15 bases separating them. In nucleotides, the CDR3 is TGTGCCAGCAGCGCCTACACCGAGGCGGGCTACACCTTC. The encoded protein is CASSAYTEAGYTF.

V gene TRBV9 combines with J gene TRBJ2-1, with TRBD2 matching over 11 bases. Germline CDR1 is SGDLS and CDR2 is YYNGEE. V gave up 5 bases and J gave up 3 bases; unmatched junction bases: 1. The length of the CDR3 is 14 residues. The DNA for the CDR3 is TGTGCCAGCAGTGGGACTAGCGGCTACAATGAGCAGTTCTTC. This translates into CASSGTSGYNEQFF.

V gene TRBV7-2 combines with J gene TRBJ2-6; no clear D gene. The CDR3 has 18 amino acids. The V end was cut by 5 bases, the J end by 0 bases, with 17 bases between. The V gene's germline CDR1 is SGHTA and CDR2 FQGNSA. CDR3 coding DNA: TGTGCCAGCAGCCGGCGGCAGCGCTCTTCCTCTGGGGCCAACGTCCTGACTTTC. This encodes CASSRRQRSSSGANVLTF.

With respect to this clone: Sequence at one end of the junction differs from germline and may be a read error. V and J are TRBV27 and TRBJ1-2; 9 nucleotides line up with TRBD1. The germline gives CDR1 MNHEY, CDR2 SMNVEV (reference sequence). This CDR3 has 10 amino acids. CDR3 in amino acids: CASSLGQGSF. The CDR3 nucleotides read TGTGCCAGCAGTTTGGGACAGGGCTCCTTC.

This chain connects TRBV3-1 (or the pseudogene TRBV3-2) to TRBJ1-4; D is unresolved. This CDR3 is 14 amino acids long. The germline V gene encodes CDR1 LGHDT and CDR2 YNNKEL (reference sequence). V was pared by 0 bases and J by 5 bases, with 7 bases between. The chain's CDR3 is CASSQDRGNEKLFF. The CDR3, as DNA: TGTGCCAGCAGCCAAGATCGAGGGAATGAAAAACTGTTTTTT.

The chain joins TRBV6-4 to TRBJ1-2, with D possibly TRBD1 on 5 matching bases. The CDR3 is 15 residues long. Germline V gene sequence: CDR1 MRHNA, CDR2 SNTAGT. The V gene lost 5 bases and the J gene lost 2 bases, with 15 bases spanning the gap. The CDR3 reads CASSPQAGPNYGYTF. The CDR3 nucleotides read TGTGCCAGCAGTCCACAGGCAGGCCCCAACTATGGCTACACCTTC.

A few counts support this clone. The rearrangement uses TRBV19 and TRBJ2-5; 9 nucleotides match TRBD2. V lost 3 bases to trimming and J lost 8 bases; unmatched junction nucleotides: 13. CDR1 is LNHDA, CDR2 SQIVND, per germline (reference sequence). The CDR3 extends over 16 amino acids. CDR3: CASSIGQRGAQGTQYF. CDR3 nucleotides: TGTGCCAGTAGTATCGGCCAGCGGGGGGCCCAAGGCACCCAGTACTTC. Supplemented by reference TRBV19 and TRBJ2-5, the full variable domain reads DGGITQSPKYLFRKEGQNVTLSCEQNLNHDAMYWYRQDPGQGLRLIYYSQIVNDFQKGDIAEGYSVSREKKESFPLTVTSAQKNPTAFYLCASSIGQRGAQGTQYFGPGTRLLVL.

The chain couples TRBV7-2 to TRBJ2-3; 10 positions agree with TRBD2. V gave up 1 base and J gave up 7 bases; unmatched junction bases: 11. CDR3 length equals 17 residues. CDR1 and CDR2 from the germline V gene are SGHTA and FQGNSA. CDR3 sequence (DNA): TGTGCCAGCAGCTTAGAAGCGGTAGCGGGGGGCCTCAATACGCAGTATTTT. It translates to CASSLEAVAGGLNTQYF.

V and J are TRBV21-1 and TRBJ1-1; the tabulated D call, TRBD1, remains unverified against the DNA. TRBV21-1 is given as a pseudogene. The CDR3 is 17 amino acids. CDR3 in DNA: TGTGCCAGCAGCCCCCCCAAGGGACAGGGCAAGAACACTGAAGCTTTCTTT. Translation: CASSPPKGQGKNTEAFF.

This clone occurred once. This chain joins TRBV4-3 and TRBJ2-7; TRBD1 matches at 9 bases. V lost 1 base to trimming and J lost 2 bases; unmatched junction nucleotides: 6. This CDR3 contains 16 residues. Germline V gives CDR1 LGHNA, CDR2 YSLEER. The DNA for the CDR3 is TGCGCCAGCAGCCAAGGGGGGGGGACAGGGACCTACGAGCAGTACTTC. Its translation: CASSQGGGTGTYEQYF.

The chain carries TRBV3-1 (or the pseudogene TRBV3-2) and TRBJ1-2; D call uncertain. This CDR3 region has 14 residues. V dropped 1 base and J dropped 6 bases, with 12 bases sitting between them. The germline gives CDR1 LGHDT, CDR2 YNNKEL (reference sequence). The CDR3 region is CASSQGGAGHGYTF. The CDR3 region has the DNA TGTGCCAGCAGCCAAGGGGGAGCCGGCCATGGCTACACCTTC.

This sequence joins TRBV3-1 (or the pseudogene TRBV3-2) and TRBJ2-3; 8 positions agree with TRBD2. Germline V gene data show CDR1 as LGHDT and CDR2 as YNNKEL (reference sequence). CDR3 length: 16 amino acids. V trimming: 8 bases; J trimming: 1 base; junction bases outside the gene matches: 11. This chain's CDR3 is CASGWARGDRTDTQYF. CDR3 sequence (DNA): TGTGCCAGCGGATGGGCGCGGGGGGACCGCACAGATACGCAGTATTTT.

This rearrangement joins TRBV5-5 to TRBJ1-6, with 8 bases fitting TRBD1. Germline values: CDR1 SGHKS, CDR2 YYEKEE (reference sequence). Trimming cost V 0 bases and J 7 bases; bases outside gene matches: 6. The CDR3 loop spans 16 amino acids. Here the CDR3 reads CASSLAAGGRNSPLHF. In DNA form, the CDR3 reads TGTGCCAGCAGCTTGGCCGCAGGGGGCCGAAATTCACCCCTCCACTTT. The full variable domain, in which reference TRBV5-5 and TRBJ1-6 provide the parts outside the CDR3, is DAGVTQSPTHLIKTRGQQVTLRCSPISGHKSVSWYQQVLGQGPQFIFQYYEKEERGRGNFPDRFSARQFPNYSSELNVNALLLGDSALYLCASSLAAGGRNSPLHFGNGTRLTVT.

The CDR3 reads CSVEETSPPKEAFF. The DNA of the CDR3 is TGCAGCGTTGAAGAGACATCCCCGCCGAAAGAAGCTTTCTTT. The chain couples TRBV29-1 to TRBJ1-1; unclear D gene. V lost 0 bases to trimming and J lost 8 bases, with 16 bases between them. CDR1 and CDR2 (germline): SQVTM, ANQGSEA. The CDR3 extends over 14 amino acids. Full variable domain (missing parts from reference TRBV29-1 and TRBJ1-1): SAVISQKPSRDICQRGTSLTIQCQVDSQVTMMFWYRQQPGQSLTLIATANQGSEATYESGFVIDKFPISRPNLTFSTLTVSNMSPEDSSIYLCSVEETSPPKEAFFGQGTRLTVV.

This clone appeared a single time. The chain recombines TRBV10-3 with TRBJ1-4; 12 nucleotides line up with TRBD1. This CDR3 is 14 amino acids long. Trimming at V came to 6 bases and at J to 7 bases, leaving 3 bases not matched to a gene. CDR1 and CDR2 from the germline V gene are ENHRY and SYGVKD. The CDR3 DNA reads TGTGCCATCAGGCCGGGACAGGGGGCTGAAAAACTGTTTTTT. Translated, it gives CAIRPGQGAEKLFF.